Included here is one T cell receptor beta chain sequence, with context. Repertoires were generated with immunoSEQ multiplex PCR, while TCRdb's copy carries only in-frame clones and drops some. In the table there are fewer than 40,000 clones, around 88% of which are singletons. The data are from a study of blood T cell repertoires in COVID-19. As for the study in general: COVID-19 samples from acute and convalescent phases originated in the United States, Italy and Spain. From T cells, B-cell-depleted T cells, or PBMCs came the material, which was cDNA or gDNA.

The ends lost 6 bases at V and 6 bases at J; junction bases unmatched: 9. Germline V gene data show CDR1 as MNHEY and CDR2 as SVGAGI. This CDR3 is built from 15 residues. The chain joins TRBV6-5 to TRBJ2-7; TRBD2 matches at 12 bases. This receptor was identified in a woman in her 70s with active COVID-19. Sequenced material: peripheral blood. The CDR3 coding sequence is TGTGCCAGCAGCTTTTCCCTAGCGGGGGGGCGCGAGCAGTACTTC. It codes for CASSFSLAGGREQYF.